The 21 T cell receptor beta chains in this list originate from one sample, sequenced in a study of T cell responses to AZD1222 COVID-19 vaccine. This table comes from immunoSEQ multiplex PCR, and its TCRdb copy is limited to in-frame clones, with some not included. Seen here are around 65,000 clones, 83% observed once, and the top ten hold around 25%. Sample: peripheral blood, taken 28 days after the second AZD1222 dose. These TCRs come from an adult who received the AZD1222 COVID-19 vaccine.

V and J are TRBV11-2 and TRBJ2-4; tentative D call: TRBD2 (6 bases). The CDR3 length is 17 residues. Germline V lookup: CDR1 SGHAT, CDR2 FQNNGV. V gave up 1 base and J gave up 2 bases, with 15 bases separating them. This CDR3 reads CASSLGGLALTKNIQYF. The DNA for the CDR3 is TGTGCCAGCAGCTTAGGTGGTCTAGCGCTGACCAAAAACATTCAGTACTTC.

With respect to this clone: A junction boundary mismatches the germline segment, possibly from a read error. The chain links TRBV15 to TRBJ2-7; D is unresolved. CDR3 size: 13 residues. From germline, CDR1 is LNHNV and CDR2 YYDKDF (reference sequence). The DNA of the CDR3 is TGTGCCACCAGCGGAGAATTCCGGTCGGAGCAGTACTTC. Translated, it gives CATSGEFRSEQYF.

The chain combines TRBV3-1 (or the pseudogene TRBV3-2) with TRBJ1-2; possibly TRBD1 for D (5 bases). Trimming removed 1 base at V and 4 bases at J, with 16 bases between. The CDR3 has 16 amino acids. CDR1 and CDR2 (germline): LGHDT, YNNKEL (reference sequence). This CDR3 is CASSQGWGDPSYGYTF. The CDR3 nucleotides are TGTGCCAGCAGCCAAGGTTGGGGGGACCCCTCCTATGGCTACACCTTC.

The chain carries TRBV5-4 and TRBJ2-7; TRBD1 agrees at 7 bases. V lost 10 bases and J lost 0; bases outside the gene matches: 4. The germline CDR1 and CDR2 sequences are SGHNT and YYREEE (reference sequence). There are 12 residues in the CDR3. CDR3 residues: CAEGARSYEQYF. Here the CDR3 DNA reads TGTGCCGAGGGGGCTCGCTCCTACGAGCAGTACTTC.

The CDR3 sequence: CASSSVTVAGFNEKLFF. As DNA, the CDR3 is TGCGCCAGCAGCTCGGTAACCGTGGCGGGTTTTAATGAAAAACTGTTTTTT. This chain joins TRBV5-1 and TRBJ1-4; no definite D call. Trimming cost V 3 bases and J 4 bases, with 19 bases left between them. CDR1 and CDR2 from the germline V gene are SGHRS and YFSETQ. The CDR3 length is 17 residues.

CDR3 sequence (DNA): TGCGCCAGCAGCTTGGAAGGCCGTCAGGGGGGCGATGGCTACACCTTC. It is translated as CASSLEGRQGGDGYTF. V is TRBV5-1 and J is TRBJ1-2; 7 bases align to TRBD1. This CDR3 spans 16 amino acids. Losses at the gene ends were 0 bases for V and 6 bases for J; bases not matched to a gene: 11. From germline, CDR1 is SGHRS and CDR2 YFSETQ.

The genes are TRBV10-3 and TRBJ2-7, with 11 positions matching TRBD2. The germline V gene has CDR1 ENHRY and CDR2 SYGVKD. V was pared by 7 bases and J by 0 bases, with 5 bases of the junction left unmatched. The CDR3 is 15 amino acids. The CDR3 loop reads CAITKGLAVSYEQYF. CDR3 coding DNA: TGTGCCATCACTAAGGGACTAGCGGTCTCCTACGAGCAGTACTTC.

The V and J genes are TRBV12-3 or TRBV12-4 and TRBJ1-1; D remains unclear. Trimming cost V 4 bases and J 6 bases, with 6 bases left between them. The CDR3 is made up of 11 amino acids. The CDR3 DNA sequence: TGTGCCAGCAGTTCTATGGCTGAAGCTTTCTTT. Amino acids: CASSSMAEAFF.

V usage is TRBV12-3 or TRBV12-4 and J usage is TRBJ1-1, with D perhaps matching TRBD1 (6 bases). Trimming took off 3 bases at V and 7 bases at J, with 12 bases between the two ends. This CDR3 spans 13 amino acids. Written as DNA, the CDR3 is TGTGCCAGCAGTTTCTTGTCGGACAGTGAAGCTTTCTTT. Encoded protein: CASSFLSDSEAFF.

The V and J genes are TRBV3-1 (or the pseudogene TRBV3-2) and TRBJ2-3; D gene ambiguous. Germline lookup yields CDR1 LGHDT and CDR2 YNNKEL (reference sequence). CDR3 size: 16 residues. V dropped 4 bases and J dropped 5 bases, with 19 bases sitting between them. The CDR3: CASSLSGPVMQDTQYF. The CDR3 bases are TGTGCCAGCAGCCTGTCTGGTCCTGTCATGCAAGATACGCAGTATTTT.

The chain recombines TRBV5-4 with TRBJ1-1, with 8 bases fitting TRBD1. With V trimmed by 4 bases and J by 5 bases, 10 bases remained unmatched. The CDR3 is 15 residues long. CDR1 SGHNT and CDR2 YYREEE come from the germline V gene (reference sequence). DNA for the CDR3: TGTGCCAGCAGCGCCGATCTACAGGGGGGAACTGAAGCTTTCTTT. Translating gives CASSADLQGGTEAFF.

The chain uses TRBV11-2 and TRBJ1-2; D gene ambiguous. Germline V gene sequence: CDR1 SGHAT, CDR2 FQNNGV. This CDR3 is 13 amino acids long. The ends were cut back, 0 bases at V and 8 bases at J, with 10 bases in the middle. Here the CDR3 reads CASSLDGRGGYTF. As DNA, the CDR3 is TGTGCCAGCAGCTTAGATGGACGGGGAGGCTACACCTTC.

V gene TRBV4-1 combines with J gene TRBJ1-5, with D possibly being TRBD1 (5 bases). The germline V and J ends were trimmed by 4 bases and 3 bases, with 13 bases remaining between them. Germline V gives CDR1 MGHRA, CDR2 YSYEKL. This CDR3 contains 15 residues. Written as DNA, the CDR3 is TGCGCCAGCAGCCCGTACGACAGCTCCAATCAGCCCCAGCATTTT. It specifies CASSPYDSSNQPQHF.

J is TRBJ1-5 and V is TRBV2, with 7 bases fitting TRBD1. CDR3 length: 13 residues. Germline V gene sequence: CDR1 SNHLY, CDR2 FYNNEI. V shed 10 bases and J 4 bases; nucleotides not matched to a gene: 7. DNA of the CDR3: TGTGCCACCTCTAGACAGGGAAATCAGCCCCAGCATTTT. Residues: CATSRQGNQPQHF.

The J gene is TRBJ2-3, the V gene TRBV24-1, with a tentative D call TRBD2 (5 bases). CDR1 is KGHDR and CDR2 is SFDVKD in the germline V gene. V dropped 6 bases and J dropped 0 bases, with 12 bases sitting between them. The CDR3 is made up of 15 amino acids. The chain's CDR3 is CATSSGGGSTDTQYF. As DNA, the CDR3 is TGTGCCACCAGTTCAGGCGGCGGGAGCACAGATACGCAGTATTTT.

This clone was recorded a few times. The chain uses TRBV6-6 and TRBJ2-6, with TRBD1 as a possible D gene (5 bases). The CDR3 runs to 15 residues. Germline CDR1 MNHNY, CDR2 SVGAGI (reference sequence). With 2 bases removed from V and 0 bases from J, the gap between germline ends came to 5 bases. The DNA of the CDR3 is TGTGCCAGCAGTTACGACAGCTCTGGGGCCAACGTCCTGACTTTC. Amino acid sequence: CASSYDSSGANVLTF.

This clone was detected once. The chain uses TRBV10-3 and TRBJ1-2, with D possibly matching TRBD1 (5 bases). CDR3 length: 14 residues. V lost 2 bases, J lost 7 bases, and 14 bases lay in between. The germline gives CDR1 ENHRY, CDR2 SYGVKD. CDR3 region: CAISEQQGSAGYTF. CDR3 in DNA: TGTGCCATCAGTGAGCAGCAGGGTTCGGCTGGCTACACCTTC.

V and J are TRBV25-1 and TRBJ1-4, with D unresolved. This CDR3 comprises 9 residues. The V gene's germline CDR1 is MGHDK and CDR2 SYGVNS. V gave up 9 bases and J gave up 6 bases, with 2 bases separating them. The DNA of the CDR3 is TGTGCCAGGGATGAAAAACTGTTTTTT. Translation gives CARDEKLFF.

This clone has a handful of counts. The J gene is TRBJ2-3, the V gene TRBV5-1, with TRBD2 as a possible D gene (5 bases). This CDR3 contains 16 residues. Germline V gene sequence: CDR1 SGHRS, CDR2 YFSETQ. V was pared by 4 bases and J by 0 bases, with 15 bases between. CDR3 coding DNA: TGCGCCAGCAGCCCTGGACTGCAGGCTAGCACAGATACGCAGTATTTT. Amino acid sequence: CASSPGLQASTDTQYF. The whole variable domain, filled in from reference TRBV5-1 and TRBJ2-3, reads KAGVTQTPRYLIKTRGQQVTLSCSPISGHRSVSWYQQTPGQGLQFLFEYFSETQRNKGNFPGRFSGRQFSNSRSEMNVSTLELGDSALYLCASSPGLQASTDTQYFGPGTRLTVL.

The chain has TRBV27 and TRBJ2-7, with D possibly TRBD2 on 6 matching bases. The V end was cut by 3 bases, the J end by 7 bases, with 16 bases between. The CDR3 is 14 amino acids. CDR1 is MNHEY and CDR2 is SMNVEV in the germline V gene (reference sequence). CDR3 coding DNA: TGTGCCAGCAGTTTTAACCCGGGAGTAGGTGAGCAGTACTTC. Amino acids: CASSFNPGVGEQYF.

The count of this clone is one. CDR3 protein: CASSRYPGPQHF. The CDR3 DNA sequence: TGTGCCAGCAGCAGATACCCTGGGCCCCAGCATTTT. V usage is TRBV12-3 or TRBV12-4 and J usage is TRBJ1-5; D remains ambiguous. Trimming removed 6 bases from V and 9 bases from J, with 12 bases in between. This CDR3 region has 12 residues.